Sequencing of this T cell receptor beta chain was carried out in a study of T-cell memory formation after mild COVID-19. V shed 0 bases and J shed 5 bases, with 15 bases lying between them. In germline, CDR1 is MNHEY, CDR2 SVGEGT. The CDR3 length is 16 residues. TCRdb reanalysed the 5' RACE reads using MiXCR and keeps one entry per CDR3 protein. This table holds roughly 70,000 distinct CDR3 sequences, roughly a sixth found once. The sequenced sample was PBMCs or a T cell subset sorted from them (not recorded which). This chain links TRBV6-2 or TRBV6-3 with TRBJ2-3; perhaps TRBD2 as D (5 bases). This clonotype was obtained from an adult woman who had mild COVID-19 (a few samples of this study predate the infection). Cell type and time point are not known. The CDR3: CASSYSVANYLDTQYF. As DNA, the CDR3 is TGTGCCAGCAGTTACTCGGTAGCGAACTACCTAGATACGCAGTATTTT.